Listed below are T cell receptor beta chains from one sample, sequenced in a study of molecular identifiers for immune sequencing clone quantification. TCRdb reprocessed the PCR reads via MiXCR and lists one record per CDR3 protein. The table records about half a million distinct CDR3 sequences, 25% of them present only once. The sample consisted of naive CD8+ T cells from blood, with Jurkat cell RNA spiked in. These receptors came from a human donor in good health. Some libraries in this study had Jurkat cell RNA spiked in. CDR3s include the opening cysteine and the closing phenylalanine or tryptophan. A D gene is named only where the DNA matches it firmly. Expanded clones get a size class; other rows say once, few or many, or leave the size out.

V	D	J	size	CDR3	DNA
TRBV28	TRBD1	TRBJ1-5	many	CASSPPGTGGLQPQHF	TGTGCCAGCAGTCCCCCCGGGACAGGGGGCTTGCAGCCCCAGCATTTT
TRBV6-5	.	TRBJ1-1	many	CASSYSSDTEAFF	TGTGCCAGCAGTTACTCGTCGGACACTGAAGCTTTCTTT
TRBV7-2	TRBD1	TRBJ1-1	few	CASSYHRGLAEAFF	TGTGCCAGCAGCTATCACAGGGGGCTTGCTGAAGCTTTCTTT
TRBV7-2	.	TRBJ1-3	few	CASSLDGRGSGNTIYF	TGTGCCAGCAGCTTAGACGGCCGCGGCTCTGGAAACACCATATATTTT
TRBV9	TRBD2	TRBJ2-2	.	CASSLSGKAGALFF	TGTGCCAGCAGCCTTAGCGGGAAAGCCGGGGCGCTGTTTTTT
TRBV19	TRBD1	TRBJ2-3	few	CASLLGQGPCSTDTQYF	TGTGCCAGTCTTCTTGGACAGGGGCCCTGTAGCACAGATACGCAGTATTTT
TRBV5-1	.	TRBJ1-1	.	CASSATGSMNTEAFF	TGCGCCAGCAGCGCCACAGGGTCTATGAACACTGAAGCTTTCTTT
TRBV7-2	.	TRBJ2-5	many	CASSSPGGVETQYF	TGTGCCAGCAGCTCTCCCGGAGGGGTTGAGACCCAGTACTTC
TRBV5-1	.	TRBJ2-7	many	CASSLSSGYRGSSYEQYF	TGCGCCAGCAGCTTGTCTTCCGGCTATAGAGGGAGCTCCTACGAGCAGTACTTC
TRBV14	TRBD2	TRBJ2-7	.	CASSQEGLAGGPNDEQYF	TGTGCCAGCAGCCAAGAGGGACTAGCGGGGGGCCCCAACGACGAGCAGTACTTC
TRBV19	.	TRBJ1-5	.	CASTASRDTVDWPQHF	TGTGCCAGTACCGCATCCCGGGACACCGTCGACTGGCCCCAGCATTTT
TRBV7-9	TRBD1	TRBJ2-7	many	CASSRGQGPYEQYF	TGTGCCAGCAGCCGAGGACAGGGGCCCTACGAGCAGTACTTC
TRBV20-1	.	TRBJ1-5	few	CSARDQGYGQPQHF	TGCAGTGCTAGAGATCAAGGTTACGGTCAGCCCCAGCATTTT
TRBV6-2/TRBV6-3	TRBD2	TRBJ2-1	.	CASGTLVAGAPRPGEQFF	TGTGCCAGCGGCACTCTCGTAGCGGGAGCCCCTCGTCCCGGTGAGCAGTTCTTC
TRBV6-2/TRBV6-3	.	TRBJ2-7	.	CASSDPGVVDEQYF	TGTGCCAGCAGTGACCCAGGGGTAGTCGACGAGCAGTACTTC
TRBV9	TRBD2	TRBJ2-3	many	CASSVLGLAGPDTQYF	TGTGCCAGCAGCGTACTGGGACTAGCGGGCCCAGATACGCAGTATTTT
TRBV11-2	TRBD2	TRBJ2-3	.	CASSLALTSGITDTQYF	TGTGCCAGCAGCTTAGCTCTGACTAGCGGGATTACAGATACGCAGTATTTT
TRBV28	TRBD1	TRBJ2-1	few	CASSLRDRGLYEQFF	TGTGCCAGCAGCCTCCGGGACAGGGGGCTGTATGAGCAGTTCTTC
TRBV29-1	.	TRBJ2-1	.	CSVLVQGSAINEQFF	TGCAGCGTTCTCGTACAGGGCTCCGCGATCAATGAGCAGTTCTTC
TRBV29-1	.	TRBJ1-1	many	CSVDRYNTEAFF	TGCAGCGTTGATCGGTATAACACTGAAGCTTTCTTT
TRBV19	TRBD1	TRBJ1-2	.	CASSIDRLDRANYGYTF	TGTGCCAGTAGTATAGATCGTCTGGACAGGGCAAACTATGGCTACACCTTC
TRBV30	TRBD1	TRBJ2-3	.	CAWGTGDTTDTQYF	TGTGCCTGGGGGACAGGGGATACGACAGATACGCAGTATTTT
TRBV4-3	.	TRBJ2-6	few	CASSQDQRGYSGANVLTF	TGCGCCAGCAGCCAAGACCAACGGGGTTACTCTGGGGCCAACGTCCTGACTTTC
TRBV20-1	.	TRBJ2-4	many	CSARDHGGGPKNIQYF	TGCAGTGCTAGAGATCATGGAGGCGGTCCCAAAAACATTCAGTACTTC
TRBV29-1	TRBD1	TRBJ2-7	many	CSVAGTGTLGEQYF	TGCAGCGTAGCCGGGACAGGGACCCTGGGCGAGCAGTACTTC
TRBV19	.	TRBJ1-1	.	CASNAEPGDTEAFF	TGTGCCAGTAATGCGGAGCCGGGGGACACTGAAGCTTTCTTT
TRBV4-3	.	TRBJ2-3	many	CASSPGSGTDTQYF	TGCGCCAGCAGCCCGGGGTCGGGCACAGATACGCAGTATTTT
TRBV30	.	TRBJ2-1	many	CAWSVQTGFEFF	TGTGCCTGGAGTGTACAGACGGGCTTTGAGTTCTTC
TRBV7-8	.	TRBJ1-4	once	CARSPTERGNEKLFF	TGTGCCCGCAGCCCAACAGAACGAGGGAATGAAAAACTGTTTTTT
TRBV7-6	.	TRBJ2-1	few	CASSLDGGSYNEQFF	TGTGCCAGCAGCTTAGATGGAGGGTCCTACAATGAGCAGTTCTTC
TRBV14	.	TRBJ2-7	.	CASSQGWGPYEQYF	TGTGCCAGCAGCCAAGGCTGGGGTCCCTACGAGCAGTACTTC
TRBV5-4	.	TRBJ1-2	.	CASSSGRGYGYPF	TGTGCCAGCAGCTCCGGCAGGGGCTATGGCTACCCCTTC
TRBV30	TRBD2	TRBJ2-3	many	CAGSSGRQDTQYF	TGTGCGGGGTCTAGCGGGAGGCAAGATACGCAGTATTTT
TRBV6-5	TRBD2	TRBJ2-2	.	CASSWFGGDTGELFF	TGTGCCAGCAGTTGGTTTGGGGGGGATACCGGGGAGCTGTTTTTT
TRBV27	TRBD2	TRBJ2-1	.	CASSTGLAQFF	TGTGCCAGCAGTACAGGACTAGCCCAGTTCTTC
TRBV7-9	.	TRBJ2-7	.	CASSTDFYEQYF	TGTGCCAGCAGCACCGACTTCTACGAGCAGTACTTC
TRBV4-1	.	TRBJ1-2	.	CASSQVGGLEILYGYTF	TGCGCCAGCAGCCAAGTGGGGGGGCTGGAAATACTATATGGCTACACCTTC
TRBV27	.	TRBJ2-7	.	CASAPGYSYEQYF	TGTGCCAGCGCTCCGGGATACTCCTACGAGCAGTACTTC
TRBV7-9	TRBD1	TRBJ2-1	.	CASRPSERQAQGENEQFF	TGTGCCAGCAGACCCAGCGAAAGACAGGCCCAGGGGGAAAATGAGCAGTTCTTC
TRBV7-2	TRBD2	TRBJ2-3	.	CASSLVSAGGHSTDTQYF	TGTGCCAGCAGCTTAGTGTCGGCGGGGGGGCACAGCACAGATACGCAGTATTTT
TRBV4-3	.	TRBJ2-6	.	CASSQNLRVTGANVLTF	TGCGCCAGCAGCCAAAATCTTCGGGTTACGGGGGCCAACGTCCTGACTTTC
TRBV7-7	TRBD2	TRBJ2-5	.	CASSSSSGMGETQYF	TGTGCTAGCAGCTCCTCTAGCGGGATGGGAGAGACCCAGTACTTC
TRBV29-1	.	TRBJ2-5	.	CSGRQETQYF	TGCAGCGGGAGACAAGAGACCCAGTACTTC
TRBV4-3	TRBD1	TRBJ1-6	.	CASSQDLGTVNSPLHF	TGCGCCAGCAGCCAAGATCTTGGGACAGTTAATTCACCCCTCCACTTT
TRBV28	.	TRBJ1-1	many	CASSYELTGGHGAFF	TGTGCCAGCAGTTACGAACTTACCGGGGGGCATGGAGCTTTCTTT
TRBV7-9	.	TRBJ2-7	many	CASSSSWYEDTADGPYEQYF	TGTGCCAGCAGCTCCAGTTGGTACGAGGACACTGCGGATGGACCCTACGAGCAGTACTTC
TRBV6-1	TRBD2	TRBJ2-6	few	CASSGGLAALSGANVLTF	TGTGCCAGCAGTGGCGGACTAGCGGCACTCTCTGGGGCCAACGTCCTGACTTTC
TRBV6-5	.	TRBJ2-2	.	CASSYFLRDDGTGELFF	TGTGCCAGCAGTTATTTTCTCCGGGACGACGGGACCGGGGAGCTGTTTTTT
TRBV6-2/TRBV6-3	.	TRBJ1-5	many	CASSSYQVSNQPQHF	TGTGCCAGCAGTTCATACCAAGTCAGCAATCAGCCCCAGCATTTT
TRBV9	.	TRBJ2-6	few	CASSVGGSGANVLTF	TGTGCCAGCAGCGTAGGCGGCTCTGGGGCCAACGTCCTGACTTTC
TRBV14	TRBD1	TRBJ2-4	.	CASSSDRESRIAKNIQYF	TGTGCCAGCAGCTCGGACAGGGAGAGTAGGATAGCCAAAAACATTCAGTACTTC
TRBV7-6	.	TRBJ2-7	few	CASSLEYTGPGEQYF	TGTGCCAGCAGCTTAGAATACACAGGGCCGGGGGAGCAGTACTTC
TRBV4-1	TRBD1	TRBJ2-6	many	CASRSRGTGPNVLTF	TGCGCCAGCAGATCGCGGGGGACAGGGCCCAACGTCCTGACTTTC